Given below is one T cell receptor beta chain in context. Clones were read by immunoSEQ multiplex PCR, and TCRdb kept only the in-frame ones, dropping some. The sample consists of 150,000 to 200,000 clones, approximately 89% of them appearing once. The data originate from a study of blood T cell repertoires in COVID-19. The germline gives CDR1 SGHTS, CDR2 YDEGEE. V lost 3 bases and J lost 0; bases outside the gene matches: 11. This CDR3 spans 17 amino acids. This clonotype was obtained from a man between 65 and 85 years old with acute or convalescent COVID-19. This chain links TRBV5-8 with TRBJ1-2, with TRBD1 identical over 7 bases. The sample comprised peripheral blood. The DNA for the CDR3 is TGTGCCAGCAGCTCGACAGGGTTGGGAAAAGCTAACTATGGCTACACCTTC. Translating gives CASSSTGLGKANYGYTF. Full variable domain (remainder filled in from reference TRBV5-8 and TRBJ1-2): EAGVTQSPTHLIKTRGQQATLRCSPISGHTSVYWYQQALGLGLQFLLWYDEGEERNRGNFPPRFSGRQFPNYSSELNVNALELEDSALYLCASSSTGLGKANYGYTFGSGTRLTVV.